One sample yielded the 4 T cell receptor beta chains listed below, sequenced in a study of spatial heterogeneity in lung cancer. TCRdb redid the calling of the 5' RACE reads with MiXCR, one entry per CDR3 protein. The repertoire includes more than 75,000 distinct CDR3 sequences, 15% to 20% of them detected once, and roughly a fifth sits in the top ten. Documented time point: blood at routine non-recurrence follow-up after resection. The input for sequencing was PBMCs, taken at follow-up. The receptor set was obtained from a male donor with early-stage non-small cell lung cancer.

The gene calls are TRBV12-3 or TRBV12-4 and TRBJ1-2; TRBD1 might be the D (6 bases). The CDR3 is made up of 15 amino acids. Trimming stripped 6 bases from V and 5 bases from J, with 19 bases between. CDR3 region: CASSMDSGKDYGYTF. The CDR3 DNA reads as TGTGCCAGCAGCATGGACAGCGGAAAGGATTATGGCTACACCTTC.

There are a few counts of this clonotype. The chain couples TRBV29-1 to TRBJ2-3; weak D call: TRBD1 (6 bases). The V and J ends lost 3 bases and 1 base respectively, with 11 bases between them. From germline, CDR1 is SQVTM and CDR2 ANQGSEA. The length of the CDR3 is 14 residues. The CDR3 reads CSVELQGGTDTQYF. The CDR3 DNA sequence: TGCAGCGTTGAGTTACAGGGCGGCACAGATACGCAGTATTTT.

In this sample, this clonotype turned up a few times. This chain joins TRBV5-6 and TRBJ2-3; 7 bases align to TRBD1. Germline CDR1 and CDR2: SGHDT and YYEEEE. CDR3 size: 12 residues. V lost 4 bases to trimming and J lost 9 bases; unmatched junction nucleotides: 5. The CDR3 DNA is TGTGCCAGCAGCAGGGGGCGCGGGACGCAGTATTTT. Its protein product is CASSRGRGTQYF. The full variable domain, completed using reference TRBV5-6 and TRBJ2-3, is DAGVTQSPTHLIKTRGQQVTLRCSPKSGHDTVSWYQQALGQGPQFIFQYYEEEERQRGNFPDRFSGHQFPNYSSELNVNALLLGDSALYLCASSRGRGTQYFGPGTRLTVL.

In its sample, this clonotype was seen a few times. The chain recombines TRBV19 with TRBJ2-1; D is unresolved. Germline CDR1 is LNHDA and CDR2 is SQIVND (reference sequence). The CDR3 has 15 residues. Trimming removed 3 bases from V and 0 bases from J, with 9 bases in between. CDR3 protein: CASSIGVGSYNEQFF. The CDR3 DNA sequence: TGTGCCAGTAGTATTGGGGTGGGCTCCTACAATGAGCAGTTCTTC.